Below, 2 T cell receptor beta chains from the same sample are listed, as sequenced in a study of T cell clonality in common variable immunodeficiency. Only in-frame clones appear in the TCRdb table, and some are missing; sequencing was by immunoSEQ multiplex PCR. The data show approximately 34,000 clones, none appearing only once, with 0.75% to 1% held by the ten largest. The specimen was peripheral blood mononuclear cells. The source is a person aged 18 to 70 in good health.

This clone was detected many times. The read ends 3 residues shy of where the CDR3 ends; the end is completed using the germline J gene. The chain employs TRBV5-5 and TRBJ1-1; 7 bases align to TRBD1. Germline V CDR1 and CDR2: SGHKS, YYEKEE (reference sequence). CDR3 length: 15 residues. After removal of 0 bases from V and 2 bases from J, the junction contained 4 bases not matched to a gene. The CDR3 spells CASSLVGQSNTEAFF. The sequenced part of the CDR3 DNA is TGTGCCAGCAGCTTGGTGGGACAGAGTAACACTGAA.

This clone has at least ten counts. The CDR3 end is not reached by the read, which stops 3 residues before it; the germline J gene fills it in. The rearrangement links TRBV7-9 to TRBJ2-1; D may be TRBD2 (6 bases). This CDR3 spans 14 amino acids. Germline V gene sequence: CDR1 SEHNR, CDR2 FQNEAQ (reference sequence). V shed 4 bases and J shed 1 base, with 8 bases lying between them. The CDR3 sequence is CASSWTNSYNEQFF. Partial CDR3 DNA: TGTGCCAGCAGCTGGACTAATTCCTACAATGAG.